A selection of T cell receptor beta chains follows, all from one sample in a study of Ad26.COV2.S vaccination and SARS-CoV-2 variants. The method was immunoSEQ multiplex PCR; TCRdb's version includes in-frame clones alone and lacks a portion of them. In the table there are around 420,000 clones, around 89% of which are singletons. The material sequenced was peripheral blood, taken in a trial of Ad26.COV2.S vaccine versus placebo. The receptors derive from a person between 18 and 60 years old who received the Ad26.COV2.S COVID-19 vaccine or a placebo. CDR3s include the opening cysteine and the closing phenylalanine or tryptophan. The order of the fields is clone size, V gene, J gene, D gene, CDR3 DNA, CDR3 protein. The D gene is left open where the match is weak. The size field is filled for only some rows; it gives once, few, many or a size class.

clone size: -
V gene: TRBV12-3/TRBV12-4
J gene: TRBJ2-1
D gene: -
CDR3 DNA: TGTGCCAGCAGGCCGGGGTCAAATGAGCAGTTCTTC
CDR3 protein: CASRPGSNEQFF

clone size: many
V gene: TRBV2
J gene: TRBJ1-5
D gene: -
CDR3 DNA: TGTGCCAGCAGTGAGTCTGGTTCGGACAATCAGCCCCAGCATTTT
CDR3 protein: CASSESGSDNQPQHF

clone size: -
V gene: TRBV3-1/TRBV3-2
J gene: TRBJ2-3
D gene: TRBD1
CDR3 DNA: TGTGCCAGCAGCCAACCGGGACAGGTCCCAGATACGCAGTATTTT
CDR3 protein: CASSQPGQVPDTQYF

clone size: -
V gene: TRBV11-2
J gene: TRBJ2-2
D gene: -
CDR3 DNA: TGTGCCAGCAGCTTAGATGGCAGAAACGGGGAGCTGTTTTTT
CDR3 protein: CASSLDGRNGELFF

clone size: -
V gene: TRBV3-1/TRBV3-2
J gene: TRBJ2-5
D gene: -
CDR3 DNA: TGTGCCAGCAGCCAAATCGGAGAGACCCAGTACTTC
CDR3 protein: CASSQIGETQYF

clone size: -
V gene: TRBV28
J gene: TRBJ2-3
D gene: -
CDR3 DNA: TGTGCCAGCAGTTGGCGGGACAGTACGCAGTATTTT
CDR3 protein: CASSWRDSTQYF

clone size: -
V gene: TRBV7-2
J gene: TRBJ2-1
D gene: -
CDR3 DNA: TGTGCCAGCAGCTTATTCGGGGTCCCGGGCCCCTACAATGAGCAGTTCTTC
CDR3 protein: CASSLFGVPGPYNEQFF

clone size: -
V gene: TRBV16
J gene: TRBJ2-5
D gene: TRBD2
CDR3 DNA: TGTGCCAGCAGCCAATCTTTCGGCGGGGGGTCCCAAGAGACCCAGTACTTC
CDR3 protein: CASSQSFGGGSQETQYF

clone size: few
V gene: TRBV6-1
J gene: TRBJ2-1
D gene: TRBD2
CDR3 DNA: TGTGCCAGCAGTGAAGGCGGGGGGGGCCCTAATGAGCAGTTCTTC
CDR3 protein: CASSEGGGGPNEQFF

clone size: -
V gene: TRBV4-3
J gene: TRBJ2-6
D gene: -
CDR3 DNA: TGCGCCAGCAGCCAACGAGTGGGGGGCTCTGGGGCCAACGTCCTGACTTTC
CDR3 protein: CASSQRVGGSGANVLTF

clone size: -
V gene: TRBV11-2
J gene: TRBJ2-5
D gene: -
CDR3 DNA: TGTGCCAGCAGCCATACTCGAGAGACCCAGTACTTC
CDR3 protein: CASSHTRETQYF

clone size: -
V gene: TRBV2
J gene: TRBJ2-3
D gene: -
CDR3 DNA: TGTGCCAGCAGTGAAGGGGGTTCAACAGATACGCAGTATTTT
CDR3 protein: CASSEGGSTDTQYF

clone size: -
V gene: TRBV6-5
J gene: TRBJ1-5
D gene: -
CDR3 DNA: TGTGCCAGCAGTTACTCCTTCGGTCAGCCCCAGCATTTT
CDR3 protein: CASSYSFGQPQHF

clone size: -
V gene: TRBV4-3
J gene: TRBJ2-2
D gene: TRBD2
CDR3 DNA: TGCGCCAGCAGCCAAGGGACTAGCGGGGGGTTATACACCGGGGAGCTGTTTTTT
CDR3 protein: CASSQGTSGGLYTGELFF

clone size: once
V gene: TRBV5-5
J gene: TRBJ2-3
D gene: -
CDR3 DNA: TGTGCCAGCAGCTTGGGAACAAGCACAGATACGCAGTATTTT
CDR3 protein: CASSLGTSTDTQYF

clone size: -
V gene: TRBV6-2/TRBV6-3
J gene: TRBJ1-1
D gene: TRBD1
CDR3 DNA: TGTGCCAGCAGTTCACCTACAGGGGCAAGGTATGAAGCTTTCTTT
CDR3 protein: CASSSPTGARYEAFF

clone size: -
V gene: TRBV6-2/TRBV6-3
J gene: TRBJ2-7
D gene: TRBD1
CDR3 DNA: TGTGCCAGCAGCGAGTGGGACAGGGGCGACGAGCAGTACTTC
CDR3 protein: CASSEWDRGDEQYF

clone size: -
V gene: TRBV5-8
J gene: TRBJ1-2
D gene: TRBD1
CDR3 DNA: TGTGCCAGCAGCGGGACTACAGGGGGAAGAGTCTATGGCTACACCTTC
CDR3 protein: CASSGTTGGRVYGYTF

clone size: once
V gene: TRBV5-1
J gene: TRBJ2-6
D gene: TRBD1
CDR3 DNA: TGCGCCAGCAGCCCAGCCGGACAGGGACAAGCCAACGTCCTGACTTTC
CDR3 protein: CASSPAGQGQANVLTF

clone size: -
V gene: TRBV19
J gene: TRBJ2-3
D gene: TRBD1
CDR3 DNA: TGTGCCAGTAGTATTGGGAGACAGGGCCTGGGGGGCACAGATACGCAGTATTTT
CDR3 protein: CASSIGRQGLGGTDTQYF

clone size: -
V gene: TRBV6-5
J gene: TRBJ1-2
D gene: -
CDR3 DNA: TGTGCCAGCAGGGGGGGGGCGAACTATGGCTACACCTTC
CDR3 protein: CASRGGANYGYTF

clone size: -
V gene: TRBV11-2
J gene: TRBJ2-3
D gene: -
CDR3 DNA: TGTGCCAGCAGCTTAAGGAGGGGGGGAATTACAGATACGCAGTATTTT
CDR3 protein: CASSLRRGGITDTQYF

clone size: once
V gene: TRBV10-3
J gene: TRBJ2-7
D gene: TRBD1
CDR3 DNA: TGTGCCATCGCCAGGAGGTGGGACAGTAGGTCCCACGAGCAGTACTTC
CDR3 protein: CAIARRWDSRSHEQYF

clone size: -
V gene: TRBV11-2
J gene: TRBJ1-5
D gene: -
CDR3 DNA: TGTGCCAGCAGCCGTGCTGGGAGGATCGAACAGCCCCAGCATTTT
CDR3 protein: CASSRAGRIEQPQHF

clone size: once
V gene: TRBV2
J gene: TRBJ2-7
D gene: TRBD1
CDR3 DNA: TGTGCCAGCAGTGTCCGACAGGGGACGGACGAGCAGTACTTC
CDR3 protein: CASSVRQGTDEQYF

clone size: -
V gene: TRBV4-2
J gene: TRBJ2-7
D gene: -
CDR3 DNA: TGTGCCAGCAGCCCTGTAAGCAGGGACAAAATTTACGAGCAGTACTTC
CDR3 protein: CASSPVSRDKIYEQYF

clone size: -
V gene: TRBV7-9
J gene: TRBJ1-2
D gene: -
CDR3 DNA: TGTGCCAGCAGCCAGGTTAAACTCTATGGCTACACCTTC
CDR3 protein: CASSQVKLYGYTF

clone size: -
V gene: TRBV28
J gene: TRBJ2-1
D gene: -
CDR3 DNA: TGTGCCAGCAGTTTAGTAGGGGACTACAATGAGCAGTTCTTC
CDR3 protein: CASSLVGDYNEQFF

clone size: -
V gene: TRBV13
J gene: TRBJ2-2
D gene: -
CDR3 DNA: TGTGCCAGCAGCTCTGGACAGAATGTTCCCGGGGAGCTGTTTTTT
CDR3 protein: CASSSGQNVPGELFF

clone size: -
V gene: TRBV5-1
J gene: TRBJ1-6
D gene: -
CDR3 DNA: TGCGCCAGCAGCTTGAGCACAGGCCGTAGCTCCTATAATTCACCCCTCCACTTT
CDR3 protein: CASSLSTGRSSYNSPLHF

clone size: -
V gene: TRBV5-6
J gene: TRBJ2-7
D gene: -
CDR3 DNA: TGTGCCAGCAGCCCAAGCGACAGGCTATACGAGCAGTACTTC
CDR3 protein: CASSPSDRLYEQYF

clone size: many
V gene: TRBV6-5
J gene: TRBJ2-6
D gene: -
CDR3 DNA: TGTGCCAGCAGCCAGGACAGCTCTGGGGCCAACGTCCTGACTTTC
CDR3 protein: CASSQDSSGANVLTF

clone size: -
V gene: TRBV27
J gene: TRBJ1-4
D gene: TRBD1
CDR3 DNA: TGTGCCAGCAGCTTCCGGGACAGTCGTTGGGAAAAACTGTTTTTT
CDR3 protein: CASSFRDSRWEKLFF

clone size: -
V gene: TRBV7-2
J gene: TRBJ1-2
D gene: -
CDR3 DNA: TGTGCCAGCAGCTTAGTCAGCGTAGGTCTCAACTATGGCTACACCTTC
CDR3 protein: CASSLVSVGLNYGYTF

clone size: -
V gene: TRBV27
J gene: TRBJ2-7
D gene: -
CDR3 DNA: TGTGCCAGCAGGGATACAGGGCCCAATACCTACGAGCAGTACTTC
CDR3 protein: CASRDTGPNTYEQYF

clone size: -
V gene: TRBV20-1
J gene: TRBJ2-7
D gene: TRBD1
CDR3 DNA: TGCAGTGCTAGTAATTCCAGGCAGGGGGACTACGAGCAGTACTTC
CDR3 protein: CSASNSRQGDYEQYF

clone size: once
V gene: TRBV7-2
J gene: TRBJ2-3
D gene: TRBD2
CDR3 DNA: TGTGCCAGCAGCAAACTAGCGGGGGGAAGTCGGTCAGATACGCAGTATTTT
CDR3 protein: CASSKLAGGSRSDTQYF

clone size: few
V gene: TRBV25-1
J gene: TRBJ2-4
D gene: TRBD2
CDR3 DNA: TGTGCCAGCAGTGCACTAGCGGGGGGAACGCAGTACTTC
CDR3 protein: CASSALAGGTQYF

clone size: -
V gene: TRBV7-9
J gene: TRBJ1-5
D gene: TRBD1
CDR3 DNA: TGTGCCAGCAGCTTAGGGGGGACAGGACAGCATTTT
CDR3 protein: CASSLGGTGQHF

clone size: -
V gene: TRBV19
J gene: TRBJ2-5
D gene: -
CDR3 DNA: TGTGCCAGTAGTATTGGGACGTACCAAGAGACCCAGTACTTC
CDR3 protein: CASSIGTYQETQYF

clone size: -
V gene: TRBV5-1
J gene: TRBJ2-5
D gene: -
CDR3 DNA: TGCGCCAGCAGCTTGGTCGTGGGGCAGACTCAAGAGACCCAGTACTTC
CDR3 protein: CASSLVVGQTQETQYF

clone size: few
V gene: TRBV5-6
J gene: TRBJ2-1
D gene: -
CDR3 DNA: TGTGCCAGCAGCTTGGGGGGACCAAGCTCCTACAATGAGCAGTTCTTC
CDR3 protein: CASSLGGPSSYNEQFF

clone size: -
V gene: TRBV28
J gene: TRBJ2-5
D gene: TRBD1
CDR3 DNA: TGTGCCAGCAGGGACAGGGGAAGGGAGACCCAGTACTTC
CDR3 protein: CASRDRGRETQYF

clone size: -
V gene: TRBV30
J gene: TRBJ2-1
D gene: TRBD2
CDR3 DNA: TGTGCCTGGAGTGGGACTAGCGGGGGGGCCTCCTACAATGAGCAGTTCTTC
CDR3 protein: CAWSGTSGGASYNEQFF

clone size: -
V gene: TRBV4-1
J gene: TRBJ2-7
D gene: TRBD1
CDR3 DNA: TGCGCCAGCAGCCAAATAGCCGGGACAGGGGGCGAGCAGTACTTC
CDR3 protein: CASSQIAGTGGEQYF

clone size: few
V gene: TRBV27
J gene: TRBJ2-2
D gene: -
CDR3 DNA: TGTGCCAGCAGTGCCAGGCCTAGAGACTCCGGGGAGCTGTTTTTT
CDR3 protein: CASSARPRDSGELFF

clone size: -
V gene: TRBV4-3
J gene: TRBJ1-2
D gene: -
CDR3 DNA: TGCGCCAGCAAAGATACGAAAAGTCGAGGGGCTAACTATGGCTACACCTTC
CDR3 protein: CASKDTKSRGANYGYTF

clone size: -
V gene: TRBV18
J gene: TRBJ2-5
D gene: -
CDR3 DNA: TGTGCCAGCTCACTTTCGTGGGCGGAACAAGAGACCCAGTACTTC
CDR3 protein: CASSLSWAEQETQYF

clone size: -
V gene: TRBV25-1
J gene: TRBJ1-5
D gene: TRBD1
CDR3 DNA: TGTGCCAGCAGTGGGACAGGGAAGGGACAGCCCCAGCATTTT
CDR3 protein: CASSGTGKGQPQHF

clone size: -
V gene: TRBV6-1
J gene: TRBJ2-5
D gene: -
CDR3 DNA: TGTGCCAGCAGTGAAGCAGACAGGGCGGAGGGGGAGACCCAGTACTTC
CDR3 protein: CASSEADRAEGETQYF

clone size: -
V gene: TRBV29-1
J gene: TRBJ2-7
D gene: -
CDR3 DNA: TGCAGCGCCGGGGACGGAGCCTACGAGCAGTACTTC
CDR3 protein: CSAGDGAYEQYF

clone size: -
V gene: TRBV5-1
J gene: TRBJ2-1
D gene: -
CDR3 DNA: TGCGCCAGCAGCTTGGAGGGGGTCCATGAGCAGTTCTTC
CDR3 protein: CASSLEGVHEQFF

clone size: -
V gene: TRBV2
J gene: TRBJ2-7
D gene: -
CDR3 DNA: TGTGCCAGCGGAGGCTCCGAAACGACAGAGTACTACGAGCAGTACTTC
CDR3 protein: CASGGSETTEYYEQYF

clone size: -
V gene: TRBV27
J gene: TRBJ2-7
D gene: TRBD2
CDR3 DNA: TGTGCCAGCAGTCAGATAGGACTAGCTATCGAGCAGTACTTC
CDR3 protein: CASSQIGLAIEQYF

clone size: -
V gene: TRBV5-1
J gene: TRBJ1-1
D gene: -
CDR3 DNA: TGCGCCAGCAGCTTGGGTCGAGGGGGGATGAACACTGAAGCTTTCTTT
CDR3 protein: CASSLGRGGMNTEAFF